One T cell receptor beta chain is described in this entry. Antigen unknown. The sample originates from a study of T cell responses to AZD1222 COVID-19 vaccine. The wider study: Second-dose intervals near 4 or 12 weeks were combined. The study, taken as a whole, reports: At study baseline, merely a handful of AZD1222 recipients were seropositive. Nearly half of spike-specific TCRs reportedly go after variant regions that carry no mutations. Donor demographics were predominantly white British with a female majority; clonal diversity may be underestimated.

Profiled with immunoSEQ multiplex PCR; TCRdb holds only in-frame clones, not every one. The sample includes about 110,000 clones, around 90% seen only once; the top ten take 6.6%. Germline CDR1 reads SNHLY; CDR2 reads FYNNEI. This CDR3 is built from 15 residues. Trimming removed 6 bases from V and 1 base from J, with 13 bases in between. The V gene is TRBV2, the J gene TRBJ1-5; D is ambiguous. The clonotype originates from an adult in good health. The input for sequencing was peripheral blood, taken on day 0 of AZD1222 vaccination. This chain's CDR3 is CASRAGTTSNQPQHF. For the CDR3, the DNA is TGTGCCAGCAGGGCTGGTACTACGAGCAATCAGCCCCAGCATTTT.